The 25 T cell receptor beta chains given below trace back to one sample, sequenced in a study of blood T cell repertoires in COVID-19. TCRdb keeps only in-frame clones here, not all; method: immunoSEQ multiplex PCR. The sample records tens of thousands of clones, about 93% being singletons. Sequences were obtained from peripheral blood. These receptors came from a human donor in a cohort sampled during active COVID-19.

The chain carries TRBV6-1 and TRBJ1-2, with 8 bases matching TRBD1. J gave up 6 bases and V 2 bases, and 5 bases lay outside the gene matches. Per the germline V gene, CDR1 is MNHNS and CDR2 is SASEGT. The CDR3 extends over 14 amino acids. CDR3 in amino acids: CASSESGQVNGYTF. The CDR3, as DNA: TGTGCCAGCAGTGAATCGGGACAGGTTAATGGCTACACCTTC.

The rearrangement joins TRBV13 to TRBJ2-1; 9 bases match TRBD2. The germline CDR1 and CDR2 sequences are PRHDT and FYEKMQ (reference sequence). After removal of 5 bases from V and 3 bases from J, the junction contained 8 bases not matched to a gene. The CDR3 is 16 residues long. The CDR3 bases are TGTGCCAGCAGCGCGCCGGGACTAGCAGACTACAATGAGCAGTTCTTC. It specifies CASSAPGLADYNEQFF.

This chain connects TRBV4-2 to TRBJ1-1, with D maybe TRBD1 (6 bases). The length of the CDR3 is 13 residues. V was clipped by 1 base and J by 10 bases, with 13 bases between them. Germline values: CDR1 LGHNA, CDR2 YNFKEQ. CDR3: CASSQVTGGRAFF. The CDR3 coding sequence is TGTGCCAGCAGCCAAGTCACGGGGGGGCGAGCTTTCTTT.

V is TRBV4-2 and J is TRBJ2-7; 10 bases line up with TRBD1. Germline V lookup: CDR1 LGHNA, CDR2 YNFKEQ. The CDR3 has 14 amino acids. V trimming: 5 bases; J trimming: 5 bases; junction bases outside the gene matches: 6. In DNA, the CDR3 is TGTGCCAGCAGCTCCGGGACAGGGGCCGACGAGCAGTACTTC. It translates to CASSSGTGADEQYF.

The rearrangement links TRBV28 to TRBJ1-2, with TRBD1 identical over 8 bases. V shed 5 bases and J 3 bases; nucleotides not matched to a gene: 14. Germline CDR1 reads MDHEN; CDR2 reads SYDVKM. This CDR3 has 17 amino acids. The CDR3 spells CASSPHWTGFGDYGYTF. The CDR3 DNA sequence: TGTGCCAGCAGTCCCCATTGGACAGGGTTCGGGGACTATGGCTACACCTTC.

The chain recombines TRBV7-6 with TRBJ2-7; 9 bases match TRBD2. The CDR3 consists of 14 residues. With 4 bases clipped from V and 5 bases from J, the junction kept 6 bases outside the gene matches. CDR1 and CDR2 from the germline V gene are SGHVS and FNYEAQ. Written as DNA, the CDR3 is TGTGCCAGCAGCTGGCGGGAGGGAGCGGACGAGCAGTACTTC. Amino acid sequence: CASSWREGADEQYF.

The V call is TRBV2, the J call TRBJ2-7; 8 bases are shared with TRBD2. The V and J ends lost 8 bases and 5 bases, in that order; junction bases with no gene match: 11. This CDR3 is 14 amino acids long. Germline values: CDR1 SNHLY, CDR2 FYNNEI. CDR3 bases: TGTGCCAGCTCGGAGCGGGGGACCAGGGACGAGCAGTACTTC. This gives the protein CASSERGTRDEQYF.

The chain employs TRBV12-3 or TRBV12-4 and TRBJ1-6; D unclear. This CDR3 is 12 amino acids long. Trimming shortened V by 1 base and J by 14 bases, and 9 bases separated the two germline ends. Here the CDR3 reads CASSLERRTLHF. CDR3 nucleotide sequence: TGTGCCAGCAGTTTAGAGAGGCGTACCCTCCACTTT.

The CDR3 reads CASKSSGGASYEQYF. The CDR3 DNA sequence: TGTGCCAGCAAGTCTAGCGGGGGGGCAAGCTACGAGCAGTACTTC. V usage is TRBV2 and J usage is TRBJ2-7, with 12 nucleotides matching TRBD2. The trim removed 7 bases at V and 3 bases at J, leaving 7 bases unmatched. Germline V lookup: CDR1 SNHLY, CDR2 FYNNEI. The CDR3 has 15 amino acids.

The chain joins TRBV7-6 to TRBJ1-1; 7 nucleotides match TRBD1. With V trimmed by 5 bases and J by 5 bases, 8 bases remained unmatched. Germline V gene data show CDR1 as SGHVS and CDR2 as FNYEAQ. The CDR3 totals 14 residues. The CDR3 bases are TGTGCCAGCAGCCCAGGGGGGTTTGGGACTGAAGCTTTCTTT. Translating it yields CASSPGGFGTEAFF.

The chain joins TRBV6-5 to TRBJ2-7, with D perhaps matching TRBD1 (5 bases). Germline V lookup: CDR1 MNHEY, CDR2 SVGAGI. V lost 5 bases and J 2 bases, leaving 16 bases between the germline ends. The CDR3 is made up of 15 amino acids. The DNA for the CDR3 is TGTGCCAGCAGTCCGGCAGGGCAGCGAGCCTACGAGCAGTACTTC. This translates into CASSPAGQRAYEQYF.

The DNA of the CDR3 is TGTGCCAGCAGGCAGCCGGGACAGGGCCCATCAGATACGCAGTATTTT. It yields the protein CASRQPGQGPSDTQYF. The chain links TRBV7-9 to TRBJ2-3; 9 bases are shared with TRBD1. V dropped 6 bases and J dropped 4; count of bases not matched to a gene: 11. This CDR3 has 16 residues. Germline assignment: CDR1 SEHNR and CDR2 FQNEAQ (reference sequence).

The chain couples TRBV11-3 to TRBJ1-5; D might be TRBD1 (5 bases). This CDR3 has 15 residues. V was cut by 0 bases and J by 8 bases, with 14 bases left in between. Germline CDR1 SGHNT, CDR2 YENEEA. This chain's CDR3 is CASSLDENRREPQHF. The DNA of the CDR3 is TGTGCCAGCAGCTTAGATGAGAACAGGAGGGAGCCCCAGCATTTT.

The chain has TRBV5-6 and TRBJ2-7; TRBD2 is a possible D gene (6 bases). CDR3 length: 12 residues. Germline V CDR1 and CDR2: SGHDT, YYEEEE. Trimming stripped 4 bases from V and 7 bases from J, with 12 bases between. The CDR3 nucleotides read TGTGCCAGCAGCGAGGGCCGGGGGGAGCAGTACTTC. Translating it yields CASSEGRGEQYF. Based on the CDR3 plus reference TRBV5-6 and TRBJ2-7, the full variable domain is DAGVTQSPTHLIKTRGQQVTLRCSPKSGHDTVSWYQQALGQGPQFIFQYYEEEERQRGNFPDRFSGHQFPNYSSELNVNALLLGDSALYLCASSEGRGEQYFGPGTRLTVT.

This chain connects TRBV25-1 to TRBJ1-6; 7 positions agree with TRBD1. From germline, CDR1 is MGHDK and CDR2 SYGVNS. V was clipped by 3 bases and J by 0 bases; unmatched bases: 8. CDR3 length equals 18 residues. CDR3 DNA sequence: TGTGCCAGCAGTGAGTCACAGGGGTGGGGCTCCTATAATTCACCCCTCCACTTT. Translated: CASSESQGWGSYNSPLHF.

The rearrangement links TRBV11-2 to TRBJ2-6; 7 bases align to TRBD2. CDR1 and CDR2 from the germline V gene are SGHAT and FQNNGV. The CDR3 runs to 17 residues. Germline trimming cut 6 bases from V and 2 bases from J; bases unmatched to any gene: 10. DNA for the CDR3: TGTGCCAGCAGTTTGGGGGGGTTAAGGACTGGGGCCAACGTCCTGACTTTC. It encodes CASSLGGLRTGANVLTF. The complete variable domain, with remaining parts taken from reference TRBV11-2 and TRBJ2-6, reads EAGVAQSPRYKIIEKRQSVAFWCNPISGHATLYWYQQILGQGPKLLIQFQNNGVVDDSQLPKDRFSAERLKGVDSTLKIQPAKLEDSAVYLCASSLGGLRTGANVLTFGAGSRLTVL.

V gene TRBV9 combines with J gene TRBJ2-5, with D maybe TRBD1 (5 bases). CDR3 length: 15 residues. In germline, CDR1 is SGDLS, CDR2 YYNGEE. With 4 bases removed from V and 5 bases from J, the gap between germline ends came to 18 bases. This CDR3 is CASSLAVRARETQYF. The CDR3 DNA sequence: TGTGCCAGCAGCCTCGCAGTCAGGGCCCGGGAGACCCAGTACTTC. Full variable domain (rest looked up from reference TRBV9 and TRBJ2-5): DSGVTQTPKHLITATGQRVTLRCSPRSGDLSVYWYQQSLDQGLQFLIQYYNGEERAKGNILERFSAQQFPDLHSELNLSSLELGDSALYFCASSLAVRARETQYFGPGTRLLVL.

The chain uses TRBV28 and TRBJ1-5; D not resolved. This CDR3 is built from 14 residues. The V end was cut by 5 bases, the J end by 0 bases, with 8 bases between. Germline values: CDR1 MDHEN, CDR2 SYDVKM. The CDR3 reads CASSQQVSNQPQHF. DNA for the CDR3: TGTGCCAGCAGTCAACAAGTTAGCAATCAGCCCCAGCATTTT. Drawing the rest from reference TRBV28 and TRBJ1-5, the complete variable domain is DVKVTQSSRYLVKRTGEKVFLECVQDMDHENMFWYRQDPGLGLRLIYFSYDVKMKEKGDIPEGYSVSREKKERFSLILESASTNQTSMYLCASSQQVSNQPQHFGDGTRLSIL.

The chain links TRBV9 to TRBJ2-7; tentative D call: TRBD1 (5 bases). Trimming stripped 4 bases from V and 8 bases from J, with 16 bases between. This CDR3 has 13 amino acids. Per germline, CDR1 SGDLS and CDR2 YYNGEE. The CDR3 here is CASSTGQGSQQYF. The CDR3 DNA is TGTGCCAGCAGCACGGGTCAGGGCAGCCAGCAGTACTTC.

The chain joins TRBV7-8 to TRBJ2-7; D not certain. CDR3 length: 13 amino acids. Germline CDR1 SGHVS, CDR2 FQNEAQ. V dropped 1 base and J dropped 1 base, with 5 bases sitting between them. CDR3 DNA sequence: TGTGCCAGCAGCTTAGGCAGGTCCTACGAGCAGTACTTC. This translates into CASSLGRSYEQYF.

The chain recombines TRBV11-2 with TRBJ1-6, with D tentatively TRBD1 (6 bases). With 4 bases removed from V and 7 bases from J, the gap between germline ends came to 26 bases. The CDR3 runs to 19 residues. CDR1 is SGHAT and CDR2 is FQNNGV in the germline V gene. CDR3 sequence reads: CASSSFQALQGVANSPLHF. The CDR3 coding sequence is TGTGCCAGCAGCTCCTTCCAAGCTCTACAGGGAGTTGCAAATTCACCCCTCCACTTT.

The chain carries TRBV11-2 and TRBJ2-1; possible D gene TRBD2, 5 bases. With 4 bases removed from V and 0 bases from J, the gap between germline ends came to 16 bases. CDR1 is SGHAT and CDR2 is FQNNGV in the germline V gene. This CDR3 comprises 17 residues. Written as DNA, the CDR3 is TGTGCCAGCAGCTCCCGTCGAGGGTCGAGCTCCTACAATGAGCAGTTCTTC. Its translation is CASSSRRGSSSYNEQFF.

The rearrangement links TRBV5-6 to TRBJ2-1; D not certain. Germline-derived CDR1 and CDR2 are SGHDT and YYEEEE. The CDR3 spans 15 residues. V was pared by 0 bases and J by 0 bases, with 7 bases between. The CDR3 protein is CASSLAGLSYNEQFF. The CDR3 DNA sequence: TGTGCCAGCAGCTTGGCGGGTCTCTCCTACAATGAGCAGTTCTTC.

This chain uses TRBV12-5 with TRBJ1-2; D perhaps matches TRBD1 (6 bases). Between the trimmed V and J ends, which lost 7 bases and 3 bases, there was a span of 21 bases. The germline V gene has CDR1 LGHNT and CDR2 FRNRAP. This CDR3 is built from 16 residues. CDR3 nucleotides: TGTGCTAGTGACCCAGGGGATAATTTTAAAGACTATGGCTACACCTTC. It translates to CASDPGDNFKDYGYTF. Filled out from reference TRBV12-5 and TRBJ1-2, the complete variable domain reads DARVTQTPRHKVTEMGQEVTMRCQPILGHNTVFWYRQTMMQGLELLAYFRNRAPLDDSGMPKDRFSAEMPDATLATLKIQPSEPRDSAVYFCASDPGDNFKDYGYTFGSGTRLTVV.

This clone was seen a single time. The chain recombines TRBV6-5 with TRBJ1-1; weak D call: TRBD1 (6 bases). CDR1 MNHEY and CDR2 SVGAGI come from the germline V gene. This CDR3 is 14 amino acids long. Trimming removed 3 bases from V and 1 base from J, with 9 bases in between. Here the CDR3 reads CASSYGTRNTEAFF. DNA for the CDR3: TGTGCCAGCAGTTATGGGACAAGGAACACTGAAGCTTTCTTT.